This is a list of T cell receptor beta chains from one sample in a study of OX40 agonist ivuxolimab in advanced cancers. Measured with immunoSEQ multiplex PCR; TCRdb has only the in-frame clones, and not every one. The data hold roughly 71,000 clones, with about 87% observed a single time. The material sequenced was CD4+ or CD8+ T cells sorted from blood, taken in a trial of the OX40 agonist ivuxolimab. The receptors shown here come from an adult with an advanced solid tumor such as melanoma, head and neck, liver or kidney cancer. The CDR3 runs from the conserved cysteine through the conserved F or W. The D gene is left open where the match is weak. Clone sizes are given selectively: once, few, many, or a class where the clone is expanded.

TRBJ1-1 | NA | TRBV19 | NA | CASSMGQGFTEAFF | TGTGCCAGTAGTATGGGCCAGGGTTTCACTGAAGCTTTCTTT
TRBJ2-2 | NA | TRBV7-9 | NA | CASSSEGRGTGELFF | TGTGCCAGCAGCTCCGAAGGACGGGGGACCGGGGAGCTGTTTTTT
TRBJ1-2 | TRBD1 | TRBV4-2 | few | CASSQARTGGLGGYTF | TGTGCCAGCAGCCAGGCTCGGACAGGGGGCTTGGGTGGCTACACCTTC
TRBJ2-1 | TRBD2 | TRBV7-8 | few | CASSFLAGTSYNEQFF | TGTGCCAGCAGCTTTCTAGCGGGGACTTCCTACAATGAGCAGTTCTTC
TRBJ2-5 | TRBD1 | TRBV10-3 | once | CAISDSTGEETQYF | TGTGCCATCAGTGACTCGACAGGGGAAGAGACCCAGTACTTC
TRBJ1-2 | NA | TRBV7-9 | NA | CASSTLRAISNYGYTF | TGTGCCAGCAGCACCCTACGGGCTATTTCAAACTATGGCTACACCTTC
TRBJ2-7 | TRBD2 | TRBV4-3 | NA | CASSQDHRGGVPEQYF | TGCGCCAGCAGCCAAGATCATCGGGGGGGAGTGCCCGAGCAGTACTTC
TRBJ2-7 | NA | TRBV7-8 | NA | CASSLEDRTSYEQYF | TGTGCCAGCAGCTTAGAAGACAGGACCTCCTACGAGCAGTACTTC
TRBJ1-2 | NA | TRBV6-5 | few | CASRGADYGYTF | TGTGCCAGCAGAGGGGCGGACTATGGCTACACCTTC
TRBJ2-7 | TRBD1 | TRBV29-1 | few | CSVAGQGSSYEQYF | TGCAGCGTTGCGGGACAGGGCAGCTCCTACGAGCAGTACTTC
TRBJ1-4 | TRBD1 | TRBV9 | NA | CASSSPGQGAAEKLFF | TGTGCCAGCAGCTCCCCGGGACAGGGGGCAGCTGAAAAACTGTTTTTT
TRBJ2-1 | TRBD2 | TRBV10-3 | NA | CAISLLGGRASTYNEQFF | TGTGCCATCAGCTTACTTGGCGGGAGGGCCAGTACCTACAATGAGCAGTTCTTC
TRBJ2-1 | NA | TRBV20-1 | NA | CSAPRGEQFF | TGCAGTGCCCCGAGGGGTGAGCAGTTCTTC
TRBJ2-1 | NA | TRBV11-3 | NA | CASSSRGIGEQFF | TGTGCCAGCAGCTCACGCGGGATTGGTGAGCAGTTCTTC
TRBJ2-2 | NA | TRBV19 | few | CASSTLGLRFAGELFF | TGTGCCAGTAGTACCCTGGGATTAAGGTTCGCCGGGGAGCTGTTTTTT
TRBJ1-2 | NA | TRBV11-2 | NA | CASSSDGPLGGYTF | TGTGCCAGCAGCTCGGACGGGCCCCTTGGTGGCTACACCTTC
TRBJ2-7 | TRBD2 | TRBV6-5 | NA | CASSLHGRGYEQYF | TGTGCCAGCAGTTTGCACGGGAGGGGCTACGAGCAGTACTTC
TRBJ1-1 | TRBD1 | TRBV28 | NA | CASRTGGAGTEAFF | TGTGCCAGCAGGACAGGGGGCGCGGGGACTGAAGCTTTCTTT
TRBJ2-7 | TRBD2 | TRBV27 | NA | CASRGLAEYEQYF | TGTGCCAGCAGAGGACTAGCGGAATACGAGCAGTACTTC
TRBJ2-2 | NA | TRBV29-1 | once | CSVQGNGELFF | TGCAGCGTCCAGGGGAACGGGGAGCTGTTTTTT
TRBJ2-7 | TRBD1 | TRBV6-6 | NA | CASSTRQGKNEQYF | TGTGCCAGCAGTACCCGACAGGGGAAGAACGAGCAGTACTTC
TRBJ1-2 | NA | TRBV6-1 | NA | CASSPDRFYGYTF | TGTGCCAGCAGCCCGGACAGATTCTATGGCTACACCTTC
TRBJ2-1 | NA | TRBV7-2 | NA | CASSLGGLSYNEQFF | TGTGCCAGCAGCTTAGGGGGCCTTTCCTACAATGAGCAGTTCTTC
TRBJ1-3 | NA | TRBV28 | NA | CASSPGSGNTIYF | TGTGCCAGCAGCCCAGGCTCTGGAAACACCATATATTTT
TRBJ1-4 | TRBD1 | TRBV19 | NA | CATRAGTATNEKLFF | TGTGCCACCAGGGCCGGGACAGCAACTAATGAAAAACTGTTTTTT
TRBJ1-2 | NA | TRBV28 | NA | CASSTPGLRGYTF | TGTGCCAGCAGTACCCCAGGGTTAAGGGGCTACACCTTC
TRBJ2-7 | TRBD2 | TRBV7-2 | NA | CASSPPPGRGAYEQYF | TGTGCCAGCAGCCCACCTCCGGGACGGGGGGCCTACGAGCAGTACTTC
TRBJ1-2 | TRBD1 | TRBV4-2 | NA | CASSPEAAPGQGGYGYTF | TGTGCCAGCAGCCCAGAAGCCGCCCCCGGACAGGGGGGCTATGGCTACACCTTC
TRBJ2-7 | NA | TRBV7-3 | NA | CASSFQPLGEQYF | TGTGCCAGCAGCTTCCAACCTCTGGGAGAGCAGTACTTC
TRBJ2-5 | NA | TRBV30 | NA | CAWSEGRQETQYF | TGTGCCTGGAGTGAGGGGCGGCAAGAGACCCAGTACTTC
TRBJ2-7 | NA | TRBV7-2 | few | CASSLEEGPYEQYF | TGTGCCAGCAGCTTAGAGGAGGGACCCTACGAGCAGTACTTC
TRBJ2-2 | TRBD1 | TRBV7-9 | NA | CASSQPGQGNTGELFF | TGTGCCAGCAGCCAGCCGGGACAGGGTAACACCGGGGAGCTGTTTTTT
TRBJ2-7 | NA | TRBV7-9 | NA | CASSLEGLYEQYF | TGTGCCAGCAGCTTAGAGGGGCTTTACGAGCAGTACTTC
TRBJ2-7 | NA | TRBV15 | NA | CATSRNRYSYEQYF | TGTGCCACCAGCAGGAATCGATACAGCTACGAGCAGTACTTC
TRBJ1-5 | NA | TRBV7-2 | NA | CASSSQGQPQHF | TGTGCCAGCAGCTCCCAGGGGCAGCCCCAGCATTTT
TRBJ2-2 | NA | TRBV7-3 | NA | CASSLMGGQDGELFF | TGTGCCAGCAGCTTAATGGGGGGCCAGGACGGGGAGCTGTTTTTT
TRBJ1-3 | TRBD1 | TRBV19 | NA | CASTQMTGGYSGNTIYF | TGTGCCAGTACGCAGATGACAGGGGGCTACTCTGGAAACACCATATATTTT
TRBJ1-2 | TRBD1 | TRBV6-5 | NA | CASRRYDRGEDGYTF | TGTGCCAGCAGACGGTACGACAGGGGGGAGGATGGCTACACCTTC
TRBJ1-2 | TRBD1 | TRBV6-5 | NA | CASSYSTGVYGYTF | TGTGCCAGCAGTTACTCTACAGGGGTCTATGGCTACACCTTC
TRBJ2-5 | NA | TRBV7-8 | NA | CASRNSGDQETQYF | TGTGCCAGCAGAAACTCGGGAGACCAAGAGACCCAGTACTTC
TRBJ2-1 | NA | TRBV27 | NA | CASSLLRALDYNEQFF | TGTGCCAGCAGTTTATTGCGGGCCCTCGATTACAATGAGCAGTTCTTC
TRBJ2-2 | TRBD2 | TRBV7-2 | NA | CASSQREVNTGELFF | TGTGCCAGCAGCCAGCGGGAGGTGAACACCGGGGAGCTGTTTTTT
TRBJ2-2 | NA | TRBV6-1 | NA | CASGGFRTGELFF | TGTGCCAGCGGGGGGTTTCGCACCGGGGAGCTGTTTTTT
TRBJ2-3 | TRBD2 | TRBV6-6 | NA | CASSQNPREGTDTQYF | TGTGCCAGCAGCCAAAACCCCCGGGAGGGGACAGATACGCAGTATTTT
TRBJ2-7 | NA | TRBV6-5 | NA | CASSYPSTDEQYF | TGTGCCAGCAGTTACCCCTCTACCGACGAGCAGTACTTC
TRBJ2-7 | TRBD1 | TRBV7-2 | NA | CASSSATGTGYEQYF | TGTGCCAGCAGCTCGGCGACCGGGACAGGGTACGAGCAGTACTTC
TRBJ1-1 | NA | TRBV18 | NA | CASSPGDTEAFF | TGTGCCAGCTCACCTGGGGACACTGAAGCTTTCTTT
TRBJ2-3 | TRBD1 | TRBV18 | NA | CASSSTGEADTQYF | TGTGCCAGCTCATCGACAGGGGAGGCAGATACGCAGTATTTT
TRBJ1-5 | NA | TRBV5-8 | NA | CASSLEAGTYQPQHF | TGTGCCAGCAGCTTGGAAGCGGGCACCTATCAGCCCCAGCATTTT
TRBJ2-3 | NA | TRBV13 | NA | CASSLKPNRGAPATQYF | TGTGCCAGCAGCTTGAAGCCTAACCGGGGGGCACCAGCTACGCAGTATTTT
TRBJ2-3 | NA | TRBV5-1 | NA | CASSLQTRDTQYF | TGCGCCAGCAGCTTACAGACGAGAGATACGCAGTATTTT
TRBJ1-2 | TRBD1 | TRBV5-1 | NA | CASSKGQGTNYGYTF | TGCGCCAGCAGCAAGGGACAGGGGACTAACTATGGCTACACCTTC
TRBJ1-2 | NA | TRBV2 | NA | CASSAGRSNYGYTF | TGTGCCAGCAGTGCCGGCAGATCTAACTATGGCTACACCTTC
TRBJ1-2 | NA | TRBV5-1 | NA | CASSLEFQRKANYGYTF | TGCGCCAGCAGCTTGGAGTTCCAGCGTAAAGCTAACTATGGCTACACCTTC
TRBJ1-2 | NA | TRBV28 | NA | CASSYGVSGYTF | TGTGCCAGCAGTTACGGGGTTAGTGGCTACACCTTC
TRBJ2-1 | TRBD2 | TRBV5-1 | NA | CASSREGLATYEQFF | TGCGCCAGCAGCCGGGAGGGACTAGCCACCTATGAGCAGTTCTTC